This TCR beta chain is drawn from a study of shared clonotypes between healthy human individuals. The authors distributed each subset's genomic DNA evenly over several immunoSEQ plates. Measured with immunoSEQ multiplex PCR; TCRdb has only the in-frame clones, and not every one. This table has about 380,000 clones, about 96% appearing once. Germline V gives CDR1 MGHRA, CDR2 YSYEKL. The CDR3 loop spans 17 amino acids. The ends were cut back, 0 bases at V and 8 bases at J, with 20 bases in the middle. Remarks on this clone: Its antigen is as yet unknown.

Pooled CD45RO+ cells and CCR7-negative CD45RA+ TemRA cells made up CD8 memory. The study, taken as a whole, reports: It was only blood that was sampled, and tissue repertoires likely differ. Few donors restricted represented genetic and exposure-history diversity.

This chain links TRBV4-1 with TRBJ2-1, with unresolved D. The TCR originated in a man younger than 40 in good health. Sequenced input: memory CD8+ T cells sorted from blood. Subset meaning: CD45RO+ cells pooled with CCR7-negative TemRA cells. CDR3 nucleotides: TGCGCCAGCAGCCAAGACGGTGTAGGGCTGGCCTGGGATGAGCAGTTCTTC. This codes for CASSQDGVGLAWDEQFF.